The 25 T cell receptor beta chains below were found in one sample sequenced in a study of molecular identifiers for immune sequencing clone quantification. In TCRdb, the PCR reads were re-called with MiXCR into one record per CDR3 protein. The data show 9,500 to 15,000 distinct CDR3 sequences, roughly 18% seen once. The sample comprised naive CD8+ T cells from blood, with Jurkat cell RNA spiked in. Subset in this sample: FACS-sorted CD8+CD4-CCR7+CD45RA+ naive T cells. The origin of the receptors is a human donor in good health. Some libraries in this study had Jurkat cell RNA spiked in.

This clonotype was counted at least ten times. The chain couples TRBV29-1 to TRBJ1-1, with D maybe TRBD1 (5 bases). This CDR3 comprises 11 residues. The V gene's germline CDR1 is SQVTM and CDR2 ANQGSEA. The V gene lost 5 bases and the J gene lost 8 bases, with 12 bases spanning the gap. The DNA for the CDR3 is TGCAGCGTTTTTTGGGGACCAGAAGCTTTCTTT. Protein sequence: CSVFWGPEAFF.

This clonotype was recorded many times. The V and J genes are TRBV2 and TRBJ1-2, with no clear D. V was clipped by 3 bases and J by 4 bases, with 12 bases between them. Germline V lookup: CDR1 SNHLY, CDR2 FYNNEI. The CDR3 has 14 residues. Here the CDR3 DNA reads TGTGCCAGCAGTGACAGTGATGCCACCTATGGCTACACCTTC. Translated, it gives CASSDSDATYGYTF. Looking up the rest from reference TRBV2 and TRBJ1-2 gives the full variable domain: EPEVTQTPSHQVTQMGQEVILRCVPISNHLYFYWYRQILGQKVEFLVSFYNNEISEKSEIFDDQFSVERPDGSNFTLKIRSTKLEDSAMYFCASSDSDATYGYTFGSGTRLTVV.

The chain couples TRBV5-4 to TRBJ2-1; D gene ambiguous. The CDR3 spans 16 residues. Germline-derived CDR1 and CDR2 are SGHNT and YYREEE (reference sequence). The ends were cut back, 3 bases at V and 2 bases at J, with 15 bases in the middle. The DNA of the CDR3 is TGTGCCAGCAGCTCCCTCACGGACCAAACCTACAATGAGCAGTTCTTC. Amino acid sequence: CASSSLTDQTYNEQFF.

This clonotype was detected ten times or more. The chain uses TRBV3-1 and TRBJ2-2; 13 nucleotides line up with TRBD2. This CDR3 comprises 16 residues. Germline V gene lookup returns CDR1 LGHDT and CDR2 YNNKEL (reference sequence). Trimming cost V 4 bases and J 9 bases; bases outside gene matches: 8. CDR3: CASSPPTSGRFWELFF. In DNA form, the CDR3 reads TGTGCCAGCAGCCCACCGACTAGCGGGAGGTTCTGGGAGCTGTTTTTT.

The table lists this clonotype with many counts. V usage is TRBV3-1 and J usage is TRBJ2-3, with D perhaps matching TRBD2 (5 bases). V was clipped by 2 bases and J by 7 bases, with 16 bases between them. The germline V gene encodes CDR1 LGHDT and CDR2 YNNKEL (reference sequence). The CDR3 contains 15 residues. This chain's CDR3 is CASSQPGLLTNTQYF. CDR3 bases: TGTGCCAGCAGCCAACCAGGACTGCTCACGAATACGCAGTATTTT.

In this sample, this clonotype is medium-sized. The CDR3 sequence: CASSQDMGLADTDTQYF. In nucleotides, the CDR3 is TGTGCCAGCAGCCAGGATATGGGACTAGCGGACACAGATACGCAGTATTTT. The chain is built from TRBV4-2 and TRBJ2-3; 11 bases match TRBD2. The CDR3 totals 17 residues. Looked up from germline, CDR1 is LGHNA and CDR2 is YNFKEQ. V gave up 3 bases and J gave up 2 bases; unmatched junction bases: 7.

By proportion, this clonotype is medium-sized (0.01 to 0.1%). CDR3 protein: CASSVFASSSNEQFF. The CDR3 DNA sequence: TGTGCCAGCAGCGTATTTGCGTCCTCAAGCAATGAGCAGTTCTTC. The rearrangement links TRBV9 to TRBJ2-1; D is uncertain. Germline V gives CDR1 SGDLS, CDR2 YYNGEE. Trimming took off 1 base at V and 6 bases at J, with 14 bases between the two ends. The CDR3 sequence is 15 residues long.

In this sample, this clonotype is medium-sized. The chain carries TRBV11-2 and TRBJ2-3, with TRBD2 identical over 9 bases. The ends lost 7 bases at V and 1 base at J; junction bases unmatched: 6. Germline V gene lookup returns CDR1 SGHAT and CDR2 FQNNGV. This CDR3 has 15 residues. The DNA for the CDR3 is TGTGCCAGCACCCCAGGCGGGGGGGGCACAGATACGCAGTATTTT. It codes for CASTPGGGGTDTQYF.

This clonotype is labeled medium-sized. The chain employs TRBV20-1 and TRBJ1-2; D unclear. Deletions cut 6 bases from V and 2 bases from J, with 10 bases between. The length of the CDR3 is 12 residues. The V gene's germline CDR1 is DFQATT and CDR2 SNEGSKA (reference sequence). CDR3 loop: CSARLVNYGYTF. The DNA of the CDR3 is TGCAGTGCCAGATTGGTGAACTATGGCTACACCTTC.

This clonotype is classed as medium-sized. In nucleotides, the CDR3 is TGCAGCGTTGAAACTGGGACAGAAGGCTACACCTTC. Its translation: CSVETGTEGYTF. The gene calls are TRBV29-1 and TRBJ1-2; 7 nucleotides match TRBD1. Trimming at V came to 2 bases and at J to 8 bases, leaving 5 bases not matched to a gene. The CDR3 covers 12 residues. Germline CDR1 is SQVTM and CDR2 is ANQGSEA.

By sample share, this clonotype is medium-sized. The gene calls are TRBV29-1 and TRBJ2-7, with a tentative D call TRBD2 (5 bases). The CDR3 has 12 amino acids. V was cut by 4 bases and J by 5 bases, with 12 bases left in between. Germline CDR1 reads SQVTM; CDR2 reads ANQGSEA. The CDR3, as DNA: TGCAGCGTTGTGGCCGGGGTCGACGAGCAGTACTTC. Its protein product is CSVVAGVDEQYF.

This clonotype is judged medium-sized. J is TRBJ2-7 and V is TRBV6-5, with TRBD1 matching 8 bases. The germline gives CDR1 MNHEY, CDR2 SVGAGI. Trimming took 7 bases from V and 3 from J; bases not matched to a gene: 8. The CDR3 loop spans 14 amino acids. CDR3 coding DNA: TGTGCCAGCACCCCTGGACAGGGAGACTACGAGCAGTACTTC. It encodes CASTPGQGDYEQYF.

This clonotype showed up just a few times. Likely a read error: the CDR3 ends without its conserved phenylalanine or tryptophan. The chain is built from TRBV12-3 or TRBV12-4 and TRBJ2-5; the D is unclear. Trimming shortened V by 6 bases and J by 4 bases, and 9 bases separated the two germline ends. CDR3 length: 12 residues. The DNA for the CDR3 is TGTGCCAGCAGCTGGAGAGTAGAGACCCAGTACTCC. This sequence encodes CASSWRVETQYS.

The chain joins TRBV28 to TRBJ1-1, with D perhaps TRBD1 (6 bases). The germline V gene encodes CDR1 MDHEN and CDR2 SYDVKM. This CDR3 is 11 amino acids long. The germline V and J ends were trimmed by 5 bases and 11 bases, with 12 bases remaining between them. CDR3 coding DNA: TGTGCCAGCAGTCCAGGGGTTTGGGCTTTCTTT. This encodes CASSPGVWAFF.

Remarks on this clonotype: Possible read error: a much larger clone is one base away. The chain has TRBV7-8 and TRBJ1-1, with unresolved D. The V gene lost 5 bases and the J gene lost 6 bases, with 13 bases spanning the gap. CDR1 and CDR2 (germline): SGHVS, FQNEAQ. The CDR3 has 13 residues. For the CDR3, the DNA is TGTGCCAGCAGCCCACACTACAACGCTGAAGCTTTCTTT. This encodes CASSPHYNAEAFF.

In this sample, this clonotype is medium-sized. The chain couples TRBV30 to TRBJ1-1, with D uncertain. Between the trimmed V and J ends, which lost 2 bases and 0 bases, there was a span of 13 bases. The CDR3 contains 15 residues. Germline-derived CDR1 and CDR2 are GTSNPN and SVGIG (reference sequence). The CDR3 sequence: CAWSSGQLMNTEAFF. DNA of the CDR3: TGTGCCTGGAGTTCCGGGCAGTTAATGAACACTGAAGCTTTCTTT.

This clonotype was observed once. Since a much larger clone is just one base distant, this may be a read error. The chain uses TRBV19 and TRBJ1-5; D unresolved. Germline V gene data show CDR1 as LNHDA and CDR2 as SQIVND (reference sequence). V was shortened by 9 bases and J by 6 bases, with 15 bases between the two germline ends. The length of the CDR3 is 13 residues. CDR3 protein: CASRRAAPQPQHF. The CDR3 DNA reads TGTGCCAGCAGACGGGCCGCGCCTCAGCCCCAGCATTTT.

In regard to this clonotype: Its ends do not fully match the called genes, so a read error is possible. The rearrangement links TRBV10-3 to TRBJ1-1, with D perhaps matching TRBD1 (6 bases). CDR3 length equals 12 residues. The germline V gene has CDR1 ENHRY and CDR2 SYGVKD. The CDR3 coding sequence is TGTGCCATCGGGAATTTACAGGGTGAAACTTTCTTT. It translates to CAIGNLQGETFF.

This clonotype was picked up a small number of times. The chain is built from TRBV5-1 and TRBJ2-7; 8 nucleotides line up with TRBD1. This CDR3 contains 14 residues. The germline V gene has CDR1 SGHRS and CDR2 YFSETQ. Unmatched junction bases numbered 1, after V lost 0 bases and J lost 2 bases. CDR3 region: CASSLGTGPYEQYF. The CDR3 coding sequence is TGCGCCAGCAGCTTGGGGACAGGGCCCTACGAGCAGTACTTC. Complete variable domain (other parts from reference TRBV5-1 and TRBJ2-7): KAGVTQTPRYLIKTRGQQVTLSCSPISGHRSVSWYQQTPGQGLQFLFEYFSETQRNKGNFPGRFSGRQFSNSRSEMNVSTLELGDSALYLCASSLGTGPYEQYFGPGTRLTVT.

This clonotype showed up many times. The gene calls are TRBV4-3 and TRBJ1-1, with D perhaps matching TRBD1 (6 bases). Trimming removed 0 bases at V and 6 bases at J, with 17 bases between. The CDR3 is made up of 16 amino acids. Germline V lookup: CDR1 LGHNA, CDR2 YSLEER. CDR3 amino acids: CASSQDVVGTLAEAFF. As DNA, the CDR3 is TGCGCCAGCAGCCAAGATGTCGTCGGGACACTTGCTGAAGCTTTCTTT.

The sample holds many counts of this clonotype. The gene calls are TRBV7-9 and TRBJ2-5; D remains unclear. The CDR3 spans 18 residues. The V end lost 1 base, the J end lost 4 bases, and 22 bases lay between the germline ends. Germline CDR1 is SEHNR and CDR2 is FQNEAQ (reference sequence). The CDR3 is CASSLDLRETDLRETQYF. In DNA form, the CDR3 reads TGTGCCAGCAGCTTAGACCTGAGAGAAACAGACCTTCGAGAGACCCAGTACTTC.

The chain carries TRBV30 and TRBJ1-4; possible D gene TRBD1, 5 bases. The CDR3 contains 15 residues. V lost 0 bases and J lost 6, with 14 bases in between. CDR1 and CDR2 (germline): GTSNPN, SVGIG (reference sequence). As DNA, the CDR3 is TGTGCCTGGAGTGTAAAGGGGCGTCCTGATGAAAAACTGTTTTTT. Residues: CAWSVKGRPDEKLFF.

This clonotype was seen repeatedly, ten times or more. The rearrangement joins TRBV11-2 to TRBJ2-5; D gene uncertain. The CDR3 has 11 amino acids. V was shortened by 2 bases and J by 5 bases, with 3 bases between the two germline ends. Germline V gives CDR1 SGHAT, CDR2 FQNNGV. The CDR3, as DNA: TGTGCCAGCAGCTTAAAGGAGACCCAGTACTTC. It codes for CASSLKETQYF. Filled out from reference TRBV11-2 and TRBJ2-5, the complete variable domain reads EAGVAQSPRYKIIEKRQSVAFWCNPISGHATLYWYQQILGQGPKLLIQFQNNGVVDDSQLPKDRFSAERLKGVDSTLKIQPAKLEDSAVYLCASSLKETQYFGPGTRLLVL.

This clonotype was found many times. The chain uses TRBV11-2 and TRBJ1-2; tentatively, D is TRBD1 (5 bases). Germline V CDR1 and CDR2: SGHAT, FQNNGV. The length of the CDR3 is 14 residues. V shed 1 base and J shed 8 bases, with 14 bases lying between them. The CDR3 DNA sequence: TGTGCCAGCAGCTTAGGTGGACAACCATGGGGCTACACCTTC. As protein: CASSLGGQPWGYTF.

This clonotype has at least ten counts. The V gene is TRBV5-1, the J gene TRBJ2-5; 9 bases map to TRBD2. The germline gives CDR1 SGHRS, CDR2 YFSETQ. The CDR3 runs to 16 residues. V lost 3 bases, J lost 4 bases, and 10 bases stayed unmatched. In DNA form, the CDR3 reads TGCGCCAGCAGCTCATATTTAGCGGGAGTGGGAGAGACCCAGTACTTC. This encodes CASSSYLAGVGETQYF.